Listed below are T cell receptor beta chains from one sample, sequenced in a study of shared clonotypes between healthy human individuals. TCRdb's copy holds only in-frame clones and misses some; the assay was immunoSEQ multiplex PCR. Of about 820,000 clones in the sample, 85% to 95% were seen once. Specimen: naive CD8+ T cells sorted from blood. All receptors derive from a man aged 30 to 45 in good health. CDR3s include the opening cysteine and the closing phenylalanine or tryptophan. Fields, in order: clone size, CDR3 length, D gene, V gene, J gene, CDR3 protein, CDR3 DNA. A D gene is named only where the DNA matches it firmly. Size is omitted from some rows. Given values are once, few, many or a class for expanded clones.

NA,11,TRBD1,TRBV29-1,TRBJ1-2,CSVGYGQDQYF,TGCAGCGTCGGGTACGGACAGGATCAATACTTC
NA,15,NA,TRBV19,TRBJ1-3,CASSMGVYSGNTIYF,TGTGCCAGTAGTATGGGGGTCTACTCTGGAAACACCATATATTTT
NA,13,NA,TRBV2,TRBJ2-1,CASGRKLNNEQFF,TGTGCCAGCGGGAGGAAGCTAAACAATGAGCAGTTCTTC
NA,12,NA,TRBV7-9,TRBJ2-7,CASSPGLYEQYF,TGTGCCAGCAGCCCCGGACTCTACGAGCAGTACTTC
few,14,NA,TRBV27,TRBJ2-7,CASSLMGSGYEQYF,TGTGCCAGCAGTTTAATGGGTTCTGGTTACGAGCAGTACTTC
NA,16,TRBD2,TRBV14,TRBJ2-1,CASSPLGLVIYNEQFF,TGTGCCAGCAGCCCCTTGGGACTAGTGATCTACAATGAGCAGTTCTTC
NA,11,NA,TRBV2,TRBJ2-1,CASNGGNEQFF,TGTGCCAGCAACGGGGGCAATGAGCAGTTCTTC
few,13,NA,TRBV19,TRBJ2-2,CASSLGVVGELFF,TGTGCCAGTTCCCTCGGGGTAGTCGGGGAGCTGTTTTTT
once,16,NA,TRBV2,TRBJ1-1,CASSEHGPGANTEAFF,TGTGCCAGCAGTGAGCATGGCCCGGGGGCGAACACTGAAGCTTTCTTT
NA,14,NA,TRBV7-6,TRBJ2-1,CASSRTLGYNEQFF,TGTGCCAGCAGCCGGACCCTCGGGTACAATGAGCAGTTCTTC
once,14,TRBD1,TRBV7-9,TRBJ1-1,CASSRDRAQTEAFF,TGTGCCAGCAGCCGCGACAGGGCCCAAACTGAAGCTTTCTTT
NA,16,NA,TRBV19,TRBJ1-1,CASSIEGGVWGTEAFF,TGTGCCAGTAGTATAGAAGGCGGGGTTTGGGGCACTGAAGCTTTCTTT
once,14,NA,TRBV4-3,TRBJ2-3,CASSQDLTSDTQYF,TGCGCCAGCAGCCAAGACTTGACGTCAGATACGCAGTATTTT
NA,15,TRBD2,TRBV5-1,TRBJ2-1,CASSLESGSYNEQFF,TGCGCCAGCAGCTTGGAGAGCGGGAGTTACAATGAGCAGTTCTTC
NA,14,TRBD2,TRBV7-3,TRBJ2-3,CASSLLAEPDTQYF,TGTGCCAGCAGCTTACTAGCGGAGCCAGATACGCAGTATTTT
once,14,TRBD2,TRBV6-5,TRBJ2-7,CASSLAGGTYEQYF,TGTGCCAGCAGTCTAGCGGGAGGTACCTACGAGCAGTACTTC
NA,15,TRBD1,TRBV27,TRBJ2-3,CASSLSPGQGVAQYF,TGTGCCAGCAGTTTATCCCCGGGACAGGGTGTAGCGCAGTATTTT
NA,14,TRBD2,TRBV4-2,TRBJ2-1,CASSPGAGELFQFF,TGTGCCAGCAGCCCCGGAGCGGGGGAGTTGTTTCAGTTCTTC
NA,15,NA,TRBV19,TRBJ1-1,CASIPGSQGGTEAFF,TGTGCCAGTATCCCGGGGAGTCAGGGCGGCACTGAAGCTTTCTTT
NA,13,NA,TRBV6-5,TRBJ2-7,CASSYGVYYEQYF,TGTGCCAGCAGTTACGGGGTTTACTACGAGCAGTACTTC
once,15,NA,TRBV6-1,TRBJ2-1,CASSGFDRPNNEQFF,TGTGCCAGCAGTGGGTTTGACAGACCCAACAATGAGCAGTTCTTC
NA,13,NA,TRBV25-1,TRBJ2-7,CASSGRGAYEQYF,TGTGCCAGCAGTGGCAGGGGGGCCTACGAGCAGTACTTC
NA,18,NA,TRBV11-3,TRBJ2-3,CASSLDARGGRGADTQYF,TGTGCCAGCAGCTTAGATGCCCGAGGGGGTCGGGGCGCAGATACGCAGTATTTT